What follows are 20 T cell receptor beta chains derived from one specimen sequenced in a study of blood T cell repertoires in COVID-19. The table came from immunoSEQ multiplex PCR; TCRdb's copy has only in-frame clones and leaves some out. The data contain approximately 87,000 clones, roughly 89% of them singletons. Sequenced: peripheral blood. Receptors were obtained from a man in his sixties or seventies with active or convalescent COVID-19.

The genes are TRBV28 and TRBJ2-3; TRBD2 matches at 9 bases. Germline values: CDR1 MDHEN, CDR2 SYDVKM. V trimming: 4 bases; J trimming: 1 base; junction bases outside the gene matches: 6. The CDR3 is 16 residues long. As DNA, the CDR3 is TGTGCCAGCAGTTCCCTAGCGGGAAGGGGCACAGATACGCAGTATTTT. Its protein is CASSSLAGRGTDTQYF.

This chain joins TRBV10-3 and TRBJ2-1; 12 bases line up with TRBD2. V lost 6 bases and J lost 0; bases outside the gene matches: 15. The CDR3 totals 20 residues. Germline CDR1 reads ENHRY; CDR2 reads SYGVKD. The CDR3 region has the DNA TGTGCCATCAGCGACCAGACTAGCGGGAGTTCCCACAGCTCCTACAATGAGCAGTTCTTC. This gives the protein CAISDQTSGSSHSSYNEQFF.

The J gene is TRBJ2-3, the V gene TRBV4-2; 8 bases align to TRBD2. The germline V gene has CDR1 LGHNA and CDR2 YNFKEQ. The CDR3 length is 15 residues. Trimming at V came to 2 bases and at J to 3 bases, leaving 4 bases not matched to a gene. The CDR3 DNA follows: TGTGCCAGCAGCCAATATAGCGGGGTTACAGATACGCAGTATTTT. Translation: CASSQYSGVTDTQYF.

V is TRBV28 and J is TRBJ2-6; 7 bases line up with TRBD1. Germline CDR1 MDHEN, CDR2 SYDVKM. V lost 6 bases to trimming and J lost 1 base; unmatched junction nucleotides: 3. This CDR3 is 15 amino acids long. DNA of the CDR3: TGTGCCAGCAGCTCACAGGGGTCTGGGGCCAACGTCCTGACTTTC. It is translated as CASSSQGSGANVLTF.

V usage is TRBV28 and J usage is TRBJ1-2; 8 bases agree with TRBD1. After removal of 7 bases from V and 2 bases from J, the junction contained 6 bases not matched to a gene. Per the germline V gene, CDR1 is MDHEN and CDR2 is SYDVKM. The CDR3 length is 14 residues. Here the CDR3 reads CASNLQGGNYGYTF. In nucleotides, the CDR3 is TGTGCCAGCAACTTACAGGGGGGGAACTATGGCTACACCTTC.

The CDR3 coding sequence is TGTGCCAGCAGCCGGACAGGGGTGAACACTGAAGCTTTCTTT. This sequence encodes CASSRTGVNTEAFF. V usage is TRBV4-2 and J usage is TRBJ1-1, with 9 bases identical to TRBD1. V was pared by 4 bases and J by 0 bases, with 0 bases of the junction left unmatched. CDR3 length: 14 amino acids. Germline CDR1 and CDR2: LGHNA and YNFKEQ.

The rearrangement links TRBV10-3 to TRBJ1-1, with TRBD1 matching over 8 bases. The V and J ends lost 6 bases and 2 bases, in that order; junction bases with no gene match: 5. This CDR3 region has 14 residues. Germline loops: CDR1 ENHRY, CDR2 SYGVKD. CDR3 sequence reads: CAIRGTGENTEAFF. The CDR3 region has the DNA TGTGCCATCAGGGGGACAGGTGAAAACACTGAAGCTTTCTTT.

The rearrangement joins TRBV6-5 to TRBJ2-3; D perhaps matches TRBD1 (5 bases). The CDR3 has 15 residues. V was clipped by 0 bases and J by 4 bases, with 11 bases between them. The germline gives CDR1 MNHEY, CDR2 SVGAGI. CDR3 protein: CASSYSIGVPDTQYF. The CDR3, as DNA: TGTGCCAGCAGTTACTCGATAGGGGTCCCAGATACGCAGTATTTT.

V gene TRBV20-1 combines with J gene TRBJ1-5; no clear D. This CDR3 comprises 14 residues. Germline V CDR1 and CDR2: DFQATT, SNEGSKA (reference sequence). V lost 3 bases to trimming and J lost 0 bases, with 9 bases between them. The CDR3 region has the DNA TGCAGTGCTAGTCCGGGGTCTAGCAATCAGCCCCAGCATTTT. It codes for CSASPGSSNQPQHF.

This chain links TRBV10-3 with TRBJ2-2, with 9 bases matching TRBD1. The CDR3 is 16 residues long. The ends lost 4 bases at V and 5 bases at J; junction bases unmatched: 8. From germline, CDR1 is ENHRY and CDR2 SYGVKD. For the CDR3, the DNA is TGTGCCATCAGTGGGGGACAGGGATCCGTAACCGGGGAGCTGTTTTTT. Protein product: CAISGGQGSVTGELFF.

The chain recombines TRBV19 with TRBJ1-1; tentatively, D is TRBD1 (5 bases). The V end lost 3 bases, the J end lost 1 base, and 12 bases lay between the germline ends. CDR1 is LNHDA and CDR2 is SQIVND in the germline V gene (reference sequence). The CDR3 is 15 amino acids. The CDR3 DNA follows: TGTGCCAGTAGTATTTCATCAGGGTGGAACACTGAAGCTTTCTTT. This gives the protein CASSISSGWNTEAFF.

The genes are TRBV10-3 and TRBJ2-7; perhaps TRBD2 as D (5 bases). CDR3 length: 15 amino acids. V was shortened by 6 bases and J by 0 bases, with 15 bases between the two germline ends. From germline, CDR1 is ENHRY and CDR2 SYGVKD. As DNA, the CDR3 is TGTGCCATCAGAGAGAACCCTAGCAGCTCCTACGAGCAGTACTTC. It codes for CAIRENPSSSYEQYF.

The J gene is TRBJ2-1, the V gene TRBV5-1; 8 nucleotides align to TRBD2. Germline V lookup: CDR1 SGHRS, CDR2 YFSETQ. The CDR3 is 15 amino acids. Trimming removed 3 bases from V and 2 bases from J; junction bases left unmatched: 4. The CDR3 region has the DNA TGCGCCAGCAGCTCAGCGGGAGAAACCTACAATGAGCAGTTCTTC. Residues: CASSSAGETYNEQFF. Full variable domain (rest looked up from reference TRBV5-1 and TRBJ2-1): KAGVTQTPRYLIKTRGQQVTLSCSPISGHRSVSWYQQTPGQGLQFLFEYFSETQRNKGNFPGRFSGRQFSNSRSEMNVSTLELGDSALYLCASSSAGETYNEQFFGPGTRLTVL.

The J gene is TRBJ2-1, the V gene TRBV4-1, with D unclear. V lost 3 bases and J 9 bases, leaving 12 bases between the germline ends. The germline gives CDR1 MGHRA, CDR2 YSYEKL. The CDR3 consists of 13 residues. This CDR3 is CASSQRLDFEQFF. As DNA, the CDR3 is TGCGCCAGCAGCCAGCGCCTAGACTTTGAGCAGTTCTTC.

This chain's CDR3 is CASSALGAGRETQYF. Written as DNA, the CDR3 is TGTGCCAGCAGTGCCTTAGGGGCAGGGAGGGAGACCCAGTACTTC. The rearrangement uses TRBV2 and TRBJ2-5; D is possibly TRBD2 (6 bases). The CDR3 extends over 15 amino acids. Germline V gene data show CDR1 as SNHLY and CDR2 as FYNNEI. V gave up 4 bases and J gave up 5 bases, with 17 bases separating them.

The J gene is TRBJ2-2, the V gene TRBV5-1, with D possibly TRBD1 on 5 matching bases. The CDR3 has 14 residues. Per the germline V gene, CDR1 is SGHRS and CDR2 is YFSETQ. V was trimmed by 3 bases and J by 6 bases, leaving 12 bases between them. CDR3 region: CASSWDRQSGELFF. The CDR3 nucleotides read TGCGCCAGCAGCTGGGATAGACAGTCCGGGGAGCTGTTTTTT. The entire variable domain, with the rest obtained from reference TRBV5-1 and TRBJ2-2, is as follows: KAGVTQTPRYLIKTRGQQVTLSCSPISGHRSVSWYQQTPGQGLQFLFEYFSETQRNKGNFPGRFSGRQFSNSRSEMNVSTLELGDSALYLCASSWDRQSGELFFGEGSRLTVL.

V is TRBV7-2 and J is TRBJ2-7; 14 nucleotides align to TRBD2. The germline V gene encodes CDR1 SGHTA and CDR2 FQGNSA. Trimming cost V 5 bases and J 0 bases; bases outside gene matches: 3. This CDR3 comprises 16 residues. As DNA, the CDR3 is TGTGCCAGCAGCCCAGGGACTAGCGGGAGCTCCTACGAGCAGTACTTC. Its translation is CASSPGTSGSSYEQYF.

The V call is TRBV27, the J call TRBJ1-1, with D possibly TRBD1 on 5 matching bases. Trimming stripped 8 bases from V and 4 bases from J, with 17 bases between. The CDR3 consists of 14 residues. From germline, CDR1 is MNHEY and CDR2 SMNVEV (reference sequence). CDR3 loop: CASGPIRTSTEAFF. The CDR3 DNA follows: TGTGCCAGCGGGCCAATCCGGACATCCACTGAAGCTTTCTTT.

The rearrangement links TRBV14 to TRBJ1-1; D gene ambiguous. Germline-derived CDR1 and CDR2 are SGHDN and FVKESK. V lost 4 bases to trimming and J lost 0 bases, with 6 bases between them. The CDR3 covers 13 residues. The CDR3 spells CASSRTLNTEAFF. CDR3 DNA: TGTGCCAGCAGCCGAACACTGAACACTGAAGCTTTCTTT.

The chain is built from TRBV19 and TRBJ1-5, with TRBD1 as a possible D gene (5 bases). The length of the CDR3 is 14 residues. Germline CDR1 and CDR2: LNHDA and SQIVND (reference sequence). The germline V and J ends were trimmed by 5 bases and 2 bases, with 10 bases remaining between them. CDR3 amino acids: CASSLWGGNQPQHF. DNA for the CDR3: TGTGCCAGTAGTCTGTGGGGGGGCAATCAGCCCCAGCATTTT.